The 15 T cell receptor beta chains in this list originate from one sample, sequenced in a study of somatic mutations in cytotoxic T cells in rheumatoid arthritis. The table came from immunoSEQ multiplex PCR; TCRdb's copy has only in-frame clones and leaves some out. The table records 21,000 or so clones, approximately 81% of them present only once. The material sequenced was CD8+ T cells sorted from blood. The origin of the receptors is an adult with rheumatoid arthritis.

The CDR3 coding sequence is TGTGCCAGCAGTGAAGACCCCATTTTCTTCAGAAAATATAGCAATCAGCCCCAGCATTTT. As protein: CASSEDPIFFRKYSNQPQHF. V and J are TRBV2 and TRBJ1-5, with D uncertain. Germline CDR1 reads SNHLY; CDR2 reads FYNNEI. This CDR3 has 20 residues. V was clipped by 1 base and J by 0 bases, with 22 bases between them.

The chain carries TRBV6-5 and TRBJ2-2; D unclear. Between the trimmed V and J ends, which lost 9 bases and 5 bases, there was a span of 10 bases. This CDR3 has 12 amino acids. Per germline, CDR1 MNHEY and CDR2 SVGAGI. The CDR3 DNA follows: TGTGCCAGTGCCTCGGAAACCGGGGAGCTGTTTTTT. It yields the protein CASASETGELFF.

The rearrangement links TRBV19 to TRBJ2-3; 10 bases are shared with TRBD2. V lost 2 bases, J lost 2 bases, and 7 bases stayed unmatched. The CDR3 contains 17 residues. The germline V gene encodes CDR1 LNHDA and CDR2 SQIVND (reference sequence). CDR3 DNA sequence: TGTGCCAGTAGTATAAGGCTAGCGGGGGAGATCACAGATACGCAGTATTTT. Protein product: CASSIRLAGEITDTQYF.

This clone was seen a single time. The chain carries TRBV7-9 and TRBJ2-7, with 8 bases identical to TRBD2. The junction had 2 bases not matched to a gene; V was cut back by 3 bases and J by 4 bases. Germline CDR1 reads SEHNR; CDR2 reads FQNEAQ (reference sequence). The CDR3 has 13 amino acids. CDR3 residues: CASSFSGVYEQYF. DNA for the CDR3: TGTGCCAGCAGCTTTAGCGGGGTTTACGAGCAGTACTTC. Full variable domain (missing parts from reference TRBV7-9 and TRBJ2-7): DTGVSQNPRHKITKRGQNVTFRCDPISEHNRLYWYRQTLGQGPEFLTYFQNEAQLEKSRLLSDRFSAERPKGSFSTLEIQRTEQGDSAMYLCASSFSGVYEQYFGPGTRLTVT.

The chain links TRBV29-1 to TRBJ2-1; TRBD2 aligns across 12 bases. This CDR3 has 18 residues. V gave up 0 bases and J gave up 7 bases; unmatched junction bases: 13. The germline V gene has CDR1 SQVTM and CDR2 ANQGSEA. The CDR3 loop is CSVEDLASGGAFVNEQFF. CDR3 DNA sequence: TGCAGCGTTGAAGATCTGGCTAGCGGGGGGGCGTTTGTAAATGAGCAGTTCTTC.

In its sample, this clone was seen once. V gene TRBV9 combines with J gene TRBJ1-1; D gene uncertain. This CDR3 is built from 14 residues. V lost 0 bases and J lost 1, with 7 bases in between. Germline assignment: CDR1 SGDLS and CDR2 YYNGEE. CDR3: CASSVGHGNTEAFF. The CDR3 DNA is TGTGCCAGCAGCGTAGGGCACGGGAACACTGAAGCTTTCTTT.

V and J are TRBV19 and TRBJ2-7, with D perhaps matching TRBD1 (5 bases). Germline V gene lookup returns CDR1 LNHDA and CDR2 SQIVND (reference sequence). The V end was cut by 1 base, the J end by 5 bases, with 12 bases between. The CDR3 runs to 14 residues. The CDR3 loop is CASSIASTVDEQYF. The CDR3 nucleotides read TGTGCCAGTAGTATAGCCTCGACAGTGGACGAGCAGTACTTC.

V usage is TRBV5-4 and J usage is TRBJ2-6, with unresolved D. V was shortened by 0 bases and J by 0 bases, with 16 bases between the two germline ends. The CDR3 covers 19 residues. Looked up from germline, CDR1 is SGHNT and CDR2 is YYREEE (reference sequence). CDR3 protein: CASSLVLRDHLSGANVLTF. In DNA, the CDR3 is TGTGCCAGCAGCTTGGTATTGAGAGACCATCTCTCTGGGGCCAACGTCCTGACTTTC.

As to this clone: This CDR3 is also generated by other DNA sequences in the sample. The CDR3 spells CASSSGRGTGNTIYF. CDR3 nucleotide sequence: TGCGCCAGCAGCTCCGGACGAGGGACTGGAAACACCATATATTTT. The chain recombines TRBV5-1 with TRBJ1-3; D unclear. Trimming removed 3 bases from V and 2 bases from J, with 12 bases in between. Germline loops: CDR1 SGHRS, CDR2 YFSETQ. The CDR3 is 15 residues long.

J is TRBJ2-3 and V is TRBV5-4; 10 nucleotides agree with TRBD2. CDR1 is SGHNT, CDR2 YYREEE, per germline (reference sequence). With V trimmed by 4 bases and J by 1 base, 3 bases remained unmatched. There are 15 residues in the CDR3. CDR3 region: CASSLTSGGTDTQYF. CDR3 DNA sequence: TGTGCCAGCAGCCTTACTAGCGGGGGCACAGATACGCAGTATTTT.

This clone showed up just a few times. The V gene is TRBV7-3, the J gene TRBJ1-1; a possible D gene is TRBD1 (5 bases). Per the germline V gene, CDR1 is SGHTA and CDR2 is FQGTGA. V was cut by 2 bases and J by 1 base, with 17 bases left in between. This CDR3 comprises 17 residues. The CDR3 is CASSLYGTATPNTEAFF. DNA for the CDR3: TGTGCCAGCAGCTTATACGGGACGGCAACACCGAACACTGAAGCTTTCTTT.

The J gene is TRBJ1-2, the V gene TRBV4-2, with D maybe TRBD1 (5 bases). The germline V and J ends were trimmed by 1 base and 8 bases, with 14 bases remaining between them. The germline V gene encodes CDR1 LGHNA and CDR2 YNFKEQ. The CDR3 totals 14 residues. Here the CDR3 reads CASSQVSGITGYTF. The CDR3, as DNA: TGTGCCAGCAGCCAAGTTTCAGGGATTACGGGCTACACCTTC.

The chain joins TRBV7-9 to TRBJ2-7; TRBD1 agrees at 7 bases. The CDR3 runs to 16 residues. Per germline, CDR1 SEHNR and CDR2 FQNEAQ (reference sequence). Trimming took 5 bases from V and 2 from J; bases not matched to a gene: 12. CDR3 DNA: TGTGCCAGCAGCCTACGACAGGGTACAATAGCCTACGAGCAGTACTTC. Protein: CASSLRQGTIAYEQYF.

The chain combines TRBV7-9 with TRBJ2-2, with 11 bases aligning to TRBD1. Trimming took 4 bases from V and 4 from J; bases not matched to a gene: 5. CDR1 and CDR2 (germline): SEHNR, FQNEAQ (reference sequence). The CDR3 is 16 residues long. CDR3 bases: TGTGCCAGCAGCTCCTACGGGACAGGGGGCACCGGGGAGCTGTTTTTT. Translating it yields CASSSYGTGGTGELFF.

The rearrangement links TRBV27 to TRBJ2-5; 11 nucleotides line up with TRBD2. CDR3 length equals 16 residues. Germline CDR1 and CDR2: MNHEY and SMNVEV (reference sequence). V dropped 3 bases and J dropped 5; count of bases not matched to a gene: 8. In DNA form, the CDR3 reads TGTGCCAGCAGTTTGGCTCTAGCGGGGGGAATTGAGACCCAGTACTTC. Its translation is CASSLALAGGIETQYF.